The next 27 T cell receptor beta chains were all read from a single sample in a study of shared clonotypes between healthy human individuals. Terminally differentiated effector memory CD45RA+ cells were excluded by CCR7 positive selection of CD45RO-negative cells. Sequencing was performed with immunoSEQ multiplex PCR; in TCRdb, only in-frame clones are kept and a portion is missing. Here the sample spans about 2 million clones, about 95% being singletons. The sample taken for sequencing was naive CD8+ T cells sorted from blood. Receptors originate from a young man in good health.

The chain recombines TRBV27 with TRBJ2-5, with D perhaps being TRBD1 or TRBD2 (5 bases each). Germline-derived CDR1 and CDR2 are MNHEY and SMNVEV (reference sequence). The V and J ends lost 2 bases and 6 bases respectively, with 16 bases between them. This CDR3 is built from 15 residues. The CDR3 DNA follows: TGTGCCAGCAGTTTAGGATGGGCAGGGACGAAGACCCAGTACTTC. It encodes CASSLGWAGTKTQYF.

The chain's CDR3 is CASRNALMSSYEQYF. The CDR3 DNA follows: TGTGCCAGCAGGAACGCACTCATGAGCTCCTACGAGCAGTACTTC. The chain employs TRBV7-2 and TRBJ2-7; D unclear. V was cut by 6 bases and J by 0 bases, with 15 bases left in between. The CDR3 has 15 residues. Germline values: CDR1 SGHTA, CDR2 FQGNSA.

CDR3 sequence reads: CASSPDWGASYEQYF. CDR3 coding DNA: TGTGCCAGCAGTCCTGATTGGGGGGCCTCCTACGAGCAGTACTTC. The rearrangement joins TRBV6-5 to TRBJ2-7, with D perhaps TRBD1 or TRBD2 (6 bases each). Trimming took off 5 bases at V and 0 bases at J, with 14 bases between the two ends. Germline CDR1 is MNHEY and CDR2 is SVGAGI. The CDR3 is made up of 15 amino acids.

The V and J genes are TRBV10-3 and TRBJ1-6; 8 bases are shared with TRBD1. The CDR3 runs to 15 residues. Trimming took 5 bases from V and 9 from J; bases not matched to a gene: 9. Germline V lookup: CDR1 ENHRY, CDR2 SYGVKD. As DNA, the CDR3 is TGTGCCATCAGTAATACGACAGGGGTGGGTTCACCCCTCCACTTT. Protein product: CAISNTTGVGSPLHF.

The V and J genes are TRBV7-9 and TRBJ2-7; possibly TRBD2 for D (5 bases). Germline V gene sequence: CDR1 SEHNR, CDR2 FQNEAQ (reference sequence). V shed 1 base and J shed 1 base, with 8 bases lying between them. This CDR3 is 14 amino acids long. The CDR3: CASSLDGMSYEQYF. The CDR3, as DNA: TGTGCCAGCAGCTTAGACGGGATGTCCTACGAGCAGTACTTC.

The chain combines TRBV2 with TRBJ1-5, with D perhaps matching TRBD1 (5 bases). Per germline, CDR1 SNHLY and CDR2 FYNNEI. The CDR3 length is 16 residues. Trimming took 3 bases from V and 0 from J, leaving 12 bases between them. The CDR3 bases are TGTGCCAGCAGTGAGGGGGTTTGGTCTAGCAATCAGCCCCAGCATTTT. It is translated as CASSEGVWSSNQPQHF.

V and J are TRBV12-2 and TRBJ1-2; whether TRBD1, the table's D call, matches the DNA was not checked. TRBV12-2 is annotated as a pseudogene. The CDR3 contains 14 residues. CDR3 amino acids: CASRLGDRAYGYTF. CDR3 DNA: TGTGCAAGTCGCTTAGGGGACAGGGCTTATGGCTACACCTTC.

The V gene is TRBV7-9, the J gene TRBJ2-7; 9 bases fit TRBD1. Trimming took 5 bases from V and 6 from J; bases not matched to a gene: 8. Germline CDR1 reads SEHNR; CDR2 reads FQNEAQ (reference sequence). CDR3 length: 14 amino acids. The DNA for the CDR3 is TGTGCCAGCAGCCCGCGGACAGGGGAGGGCGAGCAGTACTTC. Translated, it gives CASSPRTGEGEQYF.

This clone was observed once. The genes are TRBV7-9 and TRBJ2-7; 8 bases match TRBD2. The CDR3 sequence is 14 residues long. The J segment lost 5 bases and the V segment lost 1 base, leaving 4 bases of the junction unmatched. Germline CDR1 is SEHNR and CDR2 is FQNEAQ (reference sequence). The DNA of the CDR3 is TGTGCCAGCAGCTTAGTAGCGGGACTCAACGAGCAGTACTTC. It specifies CASSLVAGLNEQYF.

This sequence joins TRBV28 and TRBJ2-2, with 8 bases that match TRBD1. Trimming took 5 bases from V and 3 from J; bases not matched to a gene: 5. The germline gives CDR1 MDHEN, CDR2 SYDVKM. CDR3 size: 15 residues. DNA of the CDR3: TGTGCCAGCAGTCATCAACAGGGGGACACCGGGGAGCTGTTTTTT. Translating it yields CASSHQQGDTGELFF.

This rearrangement joins TRBV28 to TRBJ2-7; a weak D match, TRBD1 (5 bases). The CDR3 runs to 16 residues. Germline CDR1 MDHEN, CDR2 SYDVKM. Between the trimmed V and J ends, which lost 6 bases and 2 bases, there was a span of 20 bases. DNA for the CDR3: TGTGCCAGCAGCCGCGACTGGGCAGGGTCTACCTACGAGCAGTACTTC. Translated, it gives CASSRDWAGSTYEQYF.

This chain connects TRBV5-6 to TRBJ2-1; D uncertain. Trimming removed 1 base from V and 9 bases from J, with 5 bases in between. The CDR3 has 11 amino acids. In germline, CDR1 is SGHDT, CDR2 YYEEEE. CDR3 protein: CASSLLGEQFF. The CDR3, as DNA: TGTGCCAGCAGCTTGCTCGGTGAGCAGTTCTTC.

The chain is built from TRBV9 and TRBJ2-3, with D possibly TRBD2 on 6 matching bases. Germline values: CDR1 SGDLS, CDR2 YYNGEE. This CDR3 comprises 17 residues. With 4 bases removed from V and 0 bases from J, the gap between germline ends came to 18 bases. The CDR3 coding sequence is TGTGCCAGCAGCACGCGTGGACTAACCGCTAGCACAGATACGCAGTATTTT. This translates into CASSTRGLTASTDTQYF. The full variable domain, its missing parts supplied by reference TRBV9 and TRBJ2-3, is DSGVTQTPKHLITATGQRVTLRCSPRSGDLSVYWYQQSLDQGLQFLIQYYNGEERAKGNILERFSAQQFPDLHSELNLSSLELGDSALYFCASSTRGLTASTDTQYFGPGTRLTVL.

This clone was counted only a few times. This sequence joins TRBV18 and TRBJ2-2; D not resolved. V lost 3 bases and J lost 1, with 6 bases in between. CDR1 and CDR2 from the germline V gene are KGHSH and LQKENI. The CDR3 contains 14 residues. CDR3 loop: CASSPVGNTGELFF. The CDR3 nucleotides are TGTGCCAGCTCACCTGTCGGGAACACCGGGGAGCTGTTTTTT.

The table lists this clone with a count of one. The chain links TRBV30 to TRBJ2-2; 10 nucleotides agree with TRBD1. V dropped 3 bases and J dropped 3; count of bases not matched to a gene: 7. CDR3 length: 16 amino acids. Germline lookup yields CDR1 GTSNPN and CDR2 SVGIG (reference sequence). CDR3 region: CAWSSGQGRDTGELFF. CDR3 in DNA: TGTGCCTGGAGCTCGGGACAGGGGAGGGACACCGGGGAGCTGTTTTTT.

The chain carries TRBV5-5 and TRBJ2-7, with unresolved D. V was trimmed by 4 bases and J by 6 bases, leaving 14 bases between them. The CDR3 extends over 13 amino acids. Per the germline V gene, CDR1 is SGHKS and CDR2 is YYEKEE (reference sequence). In nucleotides, the CDR3 is TGTGCCAGCAGCCGCGCAAATCCTGGCGAGCAGTACTTC. Translation: CASSRANPGEQYF. The full variable domain, with the rest looked up from reference TRBV5-5 and TRBJ2-7, is DAGVTQSPTHLIKTRGQQVTLRCSPISGHKSVSWYQQVLGQGPQFIFQYYEKEERGRGNFPDRFSARQFPNYSSELNVNALLLGDSALYLCASSRANPGEQYFGPGTRLTVT.

The rearrangement joins TRBV19 to TRBJ2-7; 9 bases match TRBD1. Germline V CDR1 and CDR2: LNHDA, SQIVND (reference sequence). V lost 3 bases, J lost 5 bases, and 11 bases stayed unmatched. The CDR3 spans 16 residues. This chain's CDR3 is CASSIGQGKIFDEQYF. CDR3 nucleotide sequence: TGTGCCAGTAGTATCGGACAGGGGAAGATCTTCGACGAGCAGTACTTC.

With respect to this clone: Other DNA variants within this sample encode the same CDR3. The chain has TRBV11-2 and TRBJ2-2; 7 nucleotides match TRBD1. Germline lookup yields CDR1 SGHAT and CDR2 FQNNGV. This CDR3 has 15 amino acids. After removal of 1 base from V and 4 bases from J, the junction contained 3 bases not matched to a gene. The CDR3 reads CASSLAAGGTGELFF. The CDR3 bases are TGTGCCAGCAGCTTAGCCGCAGGGGGCACCGGGGAGCTGTTTTTT.

The J gene is TRBJ2-2, the V gene TRBV28; TRBD2 matches at 8 bases. Losses at the gene ends were 8 bases for V and 3 bases for J; bases not matched to a gene: 8. Germline CDR1 MDHEN, CDR2 SYDVKM. CDR3 size: 15 residues. CDR3 amino acids: CASLQYGGDTGELFF. Written as DNA, the CDR3 is TGTGCCAGCCTACAGTACGGGGGGGACACCGGGGAGCTGTTTTTT.

This clone was observed once. This sequence joins TRBV5-6 and TRBJ2-1; 9 bases align to TRBD2. The germline gives CDR1 SGHDT, CDR2 YYEEEE. With V trimmed by 0 bases and J by 4 bases, 5 bases remained unmatched. This CDR3 region has 16 residues. CDR3 DNA sequence: TGTGCCAGCAGCTTGGCCTTAGCGGGGGTATACAATGAGCAGTTCTTC. This translates into CASSLALAGVYNEQFF.

As regards this clone: At one end the junction does not follow the germline gene, possibly because of a read error. In the same sample, other DNA sequences code for this CDR3. V and J are TRBV7-9 and TRBJ2-3; tentative D call: TRBD2 (5 bases). The CDR3 runs to 12 residues. The germline V gene has CDR1 SEHNR and CDR2 FQNEAQ (reference sequence). The CDR3 here is CASSLAPDTQYF. For the CDR3, the DNA is TGTGCCAGCAGCCTAGCACCAGATACGCAGTATTTT.

This rearrangement joins TRBV4-1 to TRBJ2-3; 12 positions match TRBD2. Germline V gene data show CDR1 as MGHRA and CDR2 as YSYEKL. The length of the CDR3 is 17 residues. With V trimmed by 4 bases and J by 5 bases, 10 bases remained unmatched. The CDR3 spells CASSLDSSGGAVDTQYF. In DNA, the CDR3 is TGCGCCAGCAGCCTCGATTCTAGCGGGGGGGCCGTAGATACGCAGTATTTT.

This rearrangement joins TRBV29-1 to TRBJ2-3, with TRBD1 as a possible D gene (5 bases). This CDR3 region has 14 residues. The V gene's germline CDR1 is SQVTM and CDR2 ANQGSEA. V lost 3 bases to trimming and J lost 3 bases, with 13 bases between them. The CDR3: CSVDRQLGTDTQYF. The CDR3 DNA reads as TGCAGCGTTGATCGACAGCTGGGGACAGATACGCAGTATTTT.

The V call is TRBV7-9, the J call TRBJ2-5; D not certain. The V and J ends lost 1 base and 1 base respectively, with 7 bases between them. Germline-derived CDR1 and CDR2 are SEHNR and FQNEAQ (reference sequence). There are 14 residues in the CDR3. CDR3 sequence reads: CASSLDATQETQYF. Here the CDR3 DNA reads TGTGCCAGCAGCTTAGATGCAACCCAAGAGACCCAGTACTTC.

The chain carries TRBV15 and TRBJ1-1; D perhaps matches TRBD1 (5 bases). Germline V gene lookup returns CDR1 LNHNV and CDR2 YYDKDF (reference sequence). The V end was cut by 0 bases, the J end by 3 bases, with 8 bases between. The CDR3 covers 14 residues. The CDR3 loop is CATSRDVGDTEAFF. The CDR3, as DNA: TGTGCCACCAGCAGAGATGTGGGGGACACTGAAGCTTTCTTT.

The chain's CDR3 is CASSPGTGGFYEQYF. CDR3 sequence (DNA): TGTGCCAGCAGCCCGGGGACAGGGGGCTTCTACGAGCAGTACTTC. This chain joins TRBV13 and TRBJ2-7; TRBD1 matches 12 bases. V was clipped by 5 bases and J by 3 bases; unmatched bases: 5. CDR3 length equals 15 residues. Germline values: CDR1 PRHDT, CDR2 FYEKMQ (reference sequence). Full variable domain (remainder filled in from reference TRBV13 and TRBJ2-7): AAGVIQSPRHLIKEKRETATLKCYPIPRHDTVYWYQQGPGQDPQFLISFYEKMQSDKGSIPDRFSAQQFSDYHSELNMSSLELGDSALYFCASSPGTGGFYEQYFGPGTRLTVT.

This chain links TRBV6-5 with TRBJ1-4; D ambiguous. CDR1 MNHEY and CDR2 SVGAGI come from the germline V gene. V gave up 6 bases and J gave up 7 bases, with 18 bases separating them. CDR3 length: 15 residues. The CDR3 region has the DNA TGTGCCAGCAGCCACACGGGCAGTGGAGGTGAAAAACTGTTTTTT. As protein: CASSHTGSGGEKLFF.